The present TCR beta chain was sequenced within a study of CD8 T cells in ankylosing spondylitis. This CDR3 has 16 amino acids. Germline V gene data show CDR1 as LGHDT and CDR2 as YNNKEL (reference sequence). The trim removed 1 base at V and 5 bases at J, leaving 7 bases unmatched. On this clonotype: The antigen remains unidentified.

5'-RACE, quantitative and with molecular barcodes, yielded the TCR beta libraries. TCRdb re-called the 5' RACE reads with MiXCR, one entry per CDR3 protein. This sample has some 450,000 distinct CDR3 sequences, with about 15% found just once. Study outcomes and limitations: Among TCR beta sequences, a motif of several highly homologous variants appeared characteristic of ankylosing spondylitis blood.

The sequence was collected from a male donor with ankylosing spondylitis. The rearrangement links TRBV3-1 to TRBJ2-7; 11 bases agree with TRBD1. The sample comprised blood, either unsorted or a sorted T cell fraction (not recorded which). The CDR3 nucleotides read TGTGCCAGCAGCCAAGGGGACAGGGGGGCAGGCAACGAGCAGTACTTC. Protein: CASSQGDRGAGNEQYF.